Listed below are T cell receptor beta chains from one sample, sequenced in a study of blood T cell repertoires in COVID-19. Assay: immunoSEQ multiplex PCR; the TCRdb copy retains only in-frame clones and omits some. The profile shows about 200,000 clones, around 84% of them singletons. Sample: peripheral blood. The source is a human donor in a cohort sampled during active COVID-19. CDR3s include the opening cysteine and the closing phenylalanine or tryptophan. A D gene is named only where the DNA matches it firmly. Only some rows state a clone size, as once, few, many or a class for expanded clones.

size,J,V,D,length,DNA,CDR3
-,TRBJ1-1,TRBV5-4,-,14,TGTGCCAGCAGCTTAGCCTATGAGAGGACTGAAGCTTTCTTT,CASSLAYERTEAFF
-,TRBJ1-1,TRBV10-3,-,15,TGTGCCATCAGTGAGTCGAGAGGAATGAACACTGAAGCTTTCTTT,CAISESRGMNTEAFF
-,TRBJ2-7,TRBV19,-,14,TGTGCCAGTAGTACGCAGACAGAGGCCTACGAGCAGTACTTC,CASSTQTEAYEQYF
-,TRBJ2-2,TRBV6-5,-,15,TGTGCCAGCAGTCCTACAGCTCCGGGGACCGGGGAGCTGTTTTTT,CASSPTAPGTGELFF
-,TRBJ1-2,TRBV4-1,-,16,TGCGCCAGCAGCCAACCAACCAAGAGGGCCAAATATGGCTACACCTTC,CASSQPTKRAKYGYTF
-,TRBJ2-2,TRBV6-5,TRBD2,16,TGTGCCAGCAGTTACAGGACTAGCCGCAACACCGGGGAGCTGTTTTTT,CASSYRTSRNTGELFF
-,TRBJ2-7,TRBV2,-,14,TGTGCCAGCACTCCAAGACAGGCAGCCTACGAGCAGTACTTC,CASTPRQAAYEQYF
-,TRBJ1-1,TRBV20-1,TRBD1,11,TGCAGTTCACTACAGGGGGCGGTTACTTTCTTT,CSSLQGAVTFF
-,TRBJ2-2,TRBV18,-,16,TGTGCCAGCTCACCGCCTTCGGGGGTCGGAACCGGGGAGCTGTTTTTT,CASSPPSGVGTGELFF
-,TRBJ1-1,TRBV5-1,-,14,TGCGCCAGCAGCTTGTACTATCGGAACACTGAAGCTTTCTTT,CASSLYYRNTEAFF
once,TRBJ2-7,TRBV5-1,-,13,TGCGCCAGCAGCGTCCAGGGCCCCTACGAGCAGTACTTC,CASSVQGPYEQYF
few,TRBJ1-3,TRBV5-1,-,15,TGCGCCAGCAGCGTGGGGCATGAGGCTGGAAACACCATATATTTT,CASSVGHEAGNTIYF
-,TRBJ2-3,TRBV7-9,-,16,TGTGCCAGCAGCTTAGGAACAGGGAGTAGGACAGATACGCAGTATTTT,CASSLGTGSRTDTQYF
-,TRBJ2-3,TRBV30,TRBD2,15,TGTGCCTGGAGGGGACTAGCCGCCGGCACAGATACGCAGTATTTT,CAWRGLAAGTDTQYF
few,TRBJ1-1,TRBV6-5,TRBD1,13,TGTGCCAGCAGTTACAGGGGGCGAACTGAAGCTTTCTTT,CASSYRGRTEAFF
-,TRBJ2-5,TRBV30,TRBD1,15,TGTGCCTGGAGTGTGGGTAGGGGGCCTCAAGAGACCCAGTACTTC,CAWSVGRGPQETQYF
-,TRBJ2-3,TRBV19,-,15,TGTGCCAGTAGTATAGTGGGTAGCGGCACAGATACGCAGTATTTT,CASSIVGSGTDTQYF
-,TRBJ1-5,TRBV2,-,14,TGTGCCAGCAGACAGCTGACTAGCAATCAGCCCCAGCATTTT,CASRQLTSNQPQHF
few,TRBJ1-3,TRBV7-9,-,11,TGTGCCAGCCGCTCTGGAAACACCATATATTTT,CASRSGNTIYF
-,TRBJ2-5,TRBV7-7,-,15,TGTGCTAGCAGCCCCGGTGAAGGAGGGCAAGAGACCCAGTACTTC,CASSPGEGGQETQYF
-,TRBJ2-5,TRBV7-7,TRBD1,17,TGTGCTAGCAGCTTAGCGGTTGGGACAGGCGGCGGAGCGACCCAGTACTTC,CASSLAVGTGGGATQYF
-,TRBJ2-7,TRBV19,TRBD1,14,TGTGCCAGCAGAACCGGGACAGCCTCCTACGAGCAGTACTTC,CASRTGTASYEQYF
-,TRBJ1-5,TRBV28,TRBD1,17,TGTGCCAGCAGCCCAGTACGAGGACAGGGGAGCAATCAGCCCCAGCATTTT,CASSPVRGQGSNQPQHF
once,TRBJ2-1,TRBV10-3,TRBD2,13,TGTGCCATCCGGACTAGCGGCTACAATGAGCAGTTCTTC,CAIRTSGYNEQFF
few,TRBJ2-7,TRBV3-1/TRBV3-2,-,14,TGTGCCAGCAGCCCCAACGTCGGGTTCTACGAGCAGTACTTC,CASSPNVGFYEQYF
-,TRBJ1-5,TRBV19,-,13,TGTGCCAGTAGTATAAGGGGGAATCAGCCCCAGCATTTT,CASSIRGNQPQHF
few,TRBJ2-7,TRBV7-9,TRBD2,15,TGTGCCAGCAGCCATAAGACTAGCGGAAACTACGAGCAGTACTTC,CASSHKTSGNYEQYF
-,TRBJ1-1,TRBV7-8,TRBD1,15,TGTGCCAGCAGCTTTTGGGGACAGGTGAACACTGAAGCTTTCTTT,CASSFWGQVNTEAFF
once,TRBJ1-1,TRBV6-5,TRBD1,14,TGTGCCAGCAGGGTGGACAGGGTGAACACTGAAGCTTTCTTT,CASRVDRVNTEAFF
-,TRBJ2-2,TRBV19,-,13,TGTGCCAGTAGTATTGCGAGTCCGGGGGAGCTGTTTTTT,CASSIASPGELFF
-,TRBJ2-3,TRBV4-1,TRBD1,16,TGCGCCAGCAGCCAAGTATGGGGACAGAGCGCAGATACGCAGTATTTT,CASSQVWGQSADTQYF
-,TRBJ1-2,TRBV5-4,-,15,TGTGCCAGCAGCTTGCCCACGGGGGGCCCGGGGCTCCCAACCTTC,CASSLPTGGPGLPTF
-,TRBJ1-1,TRBV2,TRBD1,14,TGTGCCAGCGGACGACAGGGTATCCCGACTGAAGCTTTCTTT,CASGRQGIPTEAFF
-,TRBJ2-7,TRBV6-6,TRBD1,16,TGTGCCAGCAGTTACCTTAGGACAGGGAAGCCCTACGAGCAGTACTTC,CASSYLRTGKPYEQYF
-,TRBJ1-1,TRBV6-5,TRBD1,15,TGTGCCAGCAGCCCAGGGGGCGGTCTGAACACTGAAGCTTTCTTT,CASSPGGGLNTEAFF
-,TRBJ2-3,TRBV3-1/TRBV3-2,TRBD2,14,TGTGCCAGCACCCGGACTAGCATTGCAGATACGCAGTATTTT,CASTRTSIADTQYF
-,TRBJ2-3,TRBV6-5,-,15,TGTGCCAGCAGTTACTCCGGGGGAAAGTCAGATACGCAGTATTTT,CASSYSGGKSDTQYF
-,TRBJ1-1,TRBV6-5,TRBD1,13,TGTGCCAGCAGTTACGGACAGGCCACTGAAGCTTTCTTT,CASSYGQATEAFF
-,TRBJ2-5,TRBV5-1,-,14,TGCGCCAGCAGCTTGGGAACAGGGTCGGAGACCCAGTACTTC,CASSLGTGSETQYF
-,TRBJ1-3,TRBV18,TRBD1,16,TGTGCCAGCTCAGCGGGACAGCCGAGCTCTGGAAACACCATATATTTT,CASSAGQPSSGNTIYF
-,TRBJ2-6,TRBV4-2,-,18,TGTGCCAGCAGCCAATCCACCAGACTCGACTCTGGGGCCAACGTCCTGACTTTC,CASSQSTRLDSGANVLTF
-,TRBJ2-1,TRBV5-1,TRBD2,16,TGCGCCAGCAGCTCACAGGTCCTAGCGGGATACAATGAGCAGTTCTTC,CASSSQVLAGYNEQFF
-,TRBJ2-1,TRBV25-1,TRBD2,13,TGTGCCAGCTCCCGGGGGGCCTACAATGAGCAGTTCTTC,CASSRGAYNEQFF
-,TRBJ2-7,TRBV27,TRBD1,15,TGTGCCAGCAGGGCTTATACAGGGGCCCGTTTAGAGCAGTACTTC,CASRAYTGARLEQYF
-,TRBJ1-6,TRBV5-1,TRBD1,16,TGCGCCAGCAGCTTAACCCCGGGACAGGGTTTGTCACCCCTCCACTTT,CASSLTPGQGLSPLHF
-,TRBJ1-1,TRBV7-8,-,13,TGTGCCAGCAGCCAAAACAGGAACACTGAAGCTTTCTTT,CASSQNRNTEAFF